This section outlines one T cell receptor beta chain sequence together with its context. This entry is derived from a study of cytomegalovirus exposure and HLA in healthy donors. The PCR made use of 60 Vbeta and 13 Jbeta primers. The repertoire was sequenced with immunoSEQ multiplex PCR; TCRdb's copy has only in-frame clones and lacks some. The table records about 180,000 clones, roughly 82% of them present only once. The CDR3 runs 14 residues. J lost 3 bases, V lost 6 bases, and 7 bases had no gene match. CDR1 and CDR2 from the germline V gene are ENHRY and SYGVKD. The source is a man in his forties or fifties in good health and CMV-seronegative. The sequenced sample was PBMCs. This chain connects TRBV10-3 to TRBJ1-1, with TRBD1 matching over 7 bases. The CDR3 DNA follows: TGTGCCATCAGCGGACAGGCAGGTCACACTGAAGCTTTCTTT. It is translated as CAISGQAGHTEAFF.